The T cell receptor (beta chain) described here comes from a study of blood T cell repertoires in COVID-19. Study-wide context: From T cells, B-cell-depleted T cells, or PBMCs came the material, which was cDNA or gDNA.

The table came from immunoSEQ multiplex PCR; TCRdb's copy has only in-frame clones and leaves some out. The sample records under 300,000 clones, roughly 90% being singletons. Seattle's enrolled individuals joined amid active infection and were then monitored longitudinally. CDR1 is SGHTA and CDR2 is FQGNSA in the germline V gene. This CDR3 is built from 16 residues. J lost 0 bases, V lost 5 bases, and 9 bases had no gene match. This chain uses TRBV7-2 with TRBJ1-2, with TRBD1 matching 7 bases. This receptor was taken from a woman between 55 and 75 years old with COVID-19, enrolled during active disease. Source material: peripheral blood. The CDR3 DNA is TGTGCCAGCAGCCCCAAGGGGGGACAGCCTAACTATGGCTACACCTTC. Its translation is CASSPKGGQPNYGYTF.